This paragraph covers one TCR beta chain sequence. What it binds is not known. The data belong to a study of T cell responses to AZD1222 COVID-19 vaccine. Germline CDR1 SGHTA, CDR2 FQGNSA. This CDR3 is 14 amino acids long. The V gene lost 2 bases and the J gene lost 6 bases, with 14 bases spanning the gap. Study-level points and caveats: The breadth and depth of Spike-specific TCRs increased once two AZD1222 doses had been given. There were repertoire samples only from the period after the peak T cell response. Researchers report vaccine-associated CD4 TCRs spanning spike, with dominance at 160-218 and 743-854.

Only in-frame clones appear in the TCRdb table, and some are missing; sequencing was by immunoSEQ multiplex PCR. In the table there are about 110,000 clones, around 83% of which are singletons. The source of this sequence is an adult in good health. The chain uses TRBV7-2 and TRBJ2-7; tentatively, D is TRBD1 (6 bases). The specimen comprised peripheral blood, sampled on day 0 of AZD1222 vaccination. The CDR3 spells CASSLNDRFGEQYF. DNA for the CDR3: TGTGCCAGCAGCTTAAATGACAGGTTCGGCGAGCAGTACTTC. Drawing the rest from reference TRBV7-2 and TRBJ2-7, the complete variable domain is GAGVSQSPSNKVTEKGKDVELRCDPISGHTALYWYRQSLGQGLEFLIYFQGNSAPDKSGLPSDRFSAERTGGSVSTLTIQRTQQEDSAVYLCASSLNDRFGEQYFGPGTRLTVT.